Included here is one T cell receptor (beta chain) sequence, with context. Its antigen is as yet unknown. V lost 2 bases to trimming and J lost 4 bases; unmatched junction nucleotides: 1. Germline CDR1 reads DFQATT; CDR2 reads SNEGSKA (reference sequence). CDR3 length equals 15 residues. TCRdb re-derived calls from the RT-PCR reads in MiXCR, one entry per CDR3 protein. There are approximately 200,000 distinct CDR3 sequences in the sample; roughly an eighth occur only once, and about 26% lies in the top ten. These data belong to a study of response to subunit inactivated influenza vaccine. Findings and caveats of the study: Each seasonal flu vaccination may recruit only limited new T cells, authors suggested.

This sequence originates from a man between 50 and 59 years old who received an inactivated influenza vaccine. The chain uses TRBV20-1 and TRBJ2-2; 13 bases match TRBD2. The sequencing here drew on CD8+ T cells sorted from PBMCs, taken less than 6 days after vaccination. CDR3 residues: CSARTSGRATGELFF. The CDR3 coding sequence is TGCAGTGCTAGAACTAGCGGGAGGGCCACCGGGGAGCTGTTTTTT.